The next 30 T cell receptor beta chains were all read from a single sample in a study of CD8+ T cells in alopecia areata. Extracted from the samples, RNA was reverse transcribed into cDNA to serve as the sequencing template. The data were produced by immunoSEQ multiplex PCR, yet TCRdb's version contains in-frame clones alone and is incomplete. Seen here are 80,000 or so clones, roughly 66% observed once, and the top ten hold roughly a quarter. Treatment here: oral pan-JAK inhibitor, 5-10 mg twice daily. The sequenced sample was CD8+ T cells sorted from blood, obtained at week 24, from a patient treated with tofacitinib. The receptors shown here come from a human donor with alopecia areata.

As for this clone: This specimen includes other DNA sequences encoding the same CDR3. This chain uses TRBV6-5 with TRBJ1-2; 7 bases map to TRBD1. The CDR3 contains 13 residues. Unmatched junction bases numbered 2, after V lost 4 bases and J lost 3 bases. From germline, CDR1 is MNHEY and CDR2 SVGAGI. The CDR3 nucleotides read TGTGCCAGCAGTTCCGGGACAGACTATGGCTACACCTTC. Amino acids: CASSSGTDYGYTF.

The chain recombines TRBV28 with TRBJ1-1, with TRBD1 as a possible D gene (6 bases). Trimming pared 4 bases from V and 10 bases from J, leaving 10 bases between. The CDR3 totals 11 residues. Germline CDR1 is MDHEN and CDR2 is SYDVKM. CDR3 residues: CASSYRDVAFF. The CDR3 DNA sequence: TGTGCCAGCAGTTACAGGGATGTAGCTTTCTTT.

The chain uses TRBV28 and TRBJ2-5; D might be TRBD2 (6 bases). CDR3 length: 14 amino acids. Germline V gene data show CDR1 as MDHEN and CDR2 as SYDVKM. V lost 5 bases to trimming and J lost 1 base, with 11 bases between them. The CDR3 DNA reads TGTGCCAGCAGTCTGCGGGGCCCCCAAGAGACCCAGTACTTC. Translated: CASSLRGPQETQYF.

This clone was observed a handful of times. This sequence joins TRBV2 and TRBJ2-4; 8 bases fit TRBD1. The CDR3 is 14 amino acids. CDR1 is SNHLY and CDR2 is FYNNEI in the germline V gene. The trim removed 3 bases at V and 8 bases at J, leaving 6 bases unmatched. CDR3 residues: CASSDSQGADIQYF. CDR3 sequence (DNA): TGTGCCAGCAGTGATTCGCAGGGGGCGGACATTCAGTACTTC.

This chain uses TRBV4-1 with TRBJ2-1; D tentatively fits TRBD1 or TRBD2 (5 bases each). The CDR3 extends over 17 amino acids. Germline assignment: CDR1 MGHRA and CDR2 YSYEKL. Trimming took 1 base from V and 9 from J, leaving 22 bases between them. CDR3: CASSQVLGWGGSSEQFF. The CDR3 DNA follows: TGCGCCAGCAGCCAAGTCCTGGGCTGGGGCGGGTCCAGTGAGCAGTTCTTC.

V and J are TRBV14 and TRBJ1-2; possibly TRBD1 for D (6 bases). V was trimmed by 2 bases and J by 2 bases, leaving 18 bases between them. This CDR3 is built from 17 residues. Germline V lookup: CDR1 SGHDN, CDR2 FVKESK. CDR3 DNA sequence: TGTGCCAGCAGCCAATTAGGGGGAGAGTTAAAGAACTATGGCTACACCTTC. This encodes CASSQLGGELKNYGYTF.

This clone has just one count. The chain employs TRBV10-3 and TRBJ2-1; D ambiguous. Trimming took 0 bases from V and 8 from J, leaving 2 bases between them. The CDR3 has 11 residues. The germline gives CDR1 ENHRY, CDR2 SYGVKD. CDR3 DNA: TGTGCCATCAGTGAGTCATATGAGCAGTTCTTC. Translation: CAISESYEQFF.

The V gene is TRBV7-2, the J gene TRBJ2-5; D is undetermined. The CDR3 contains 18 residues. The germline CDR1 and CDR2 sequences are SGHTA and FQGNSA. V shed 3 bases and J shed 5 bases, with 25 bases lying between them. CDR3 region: CASSFPARSSLLEETQYF. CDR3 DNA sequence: TGTGCCAGCAGCTTCCCCGCTAGATCTTCACTTCTTGAGGAGACCCAGTACTTC. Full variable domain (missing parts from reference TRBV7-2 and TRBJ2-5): GAGVSQSPSNKVTEKGKDVELRCDPISGHTALYWYRQSLGQGLEFLIYFQGNSAPDKSGLPSDRFSAERTGGSVSTLTIQRTQQEDSAVYLCASSFPARSSLLEETQYFGPGTRLLVL.

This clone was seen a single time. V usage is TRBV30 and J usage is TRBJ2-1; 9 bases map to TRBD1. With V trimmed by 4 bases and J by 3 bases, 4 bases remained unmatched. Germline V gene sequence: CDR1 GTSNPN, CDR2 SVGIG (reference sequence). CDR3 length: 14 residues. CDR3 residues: CAWKDRGFYNEQFF. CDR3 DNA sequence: TGTGCCTGGAAAGACAGGGGGTTCTACAATGAGCAGTTCTTC.

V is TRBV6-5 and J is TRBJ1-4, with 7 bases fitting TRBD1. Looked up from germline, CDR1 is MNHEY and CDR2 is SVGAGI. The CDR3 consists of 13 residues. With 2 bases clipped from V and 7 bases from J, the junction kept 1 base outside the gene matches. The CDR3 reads CASSYDRVEKLFF. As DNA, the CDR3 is TGTGCCAGCAGTTACGACAGGGTTGAAAAACTGTTTTTT.

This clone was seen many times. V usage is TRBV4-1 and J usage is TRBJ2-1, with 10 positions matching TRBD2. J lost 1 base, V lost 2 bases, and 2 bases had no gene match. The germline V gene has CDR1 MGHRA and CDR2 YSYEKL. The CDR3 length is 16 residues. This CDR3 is CASSQTAGGSYNEQFF. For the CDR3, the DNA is TGCGCCAGCAGCCAAACAGCGGGGGGGTCCTACAATGAGCAGTTCTTC.

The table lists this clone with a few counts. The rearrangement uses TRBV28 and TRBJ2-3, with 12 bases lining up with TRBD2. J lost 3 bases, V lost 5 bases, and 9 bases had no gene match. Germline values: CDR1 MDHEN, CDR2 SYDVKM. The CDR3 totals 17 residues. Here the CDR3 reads CASSHTASGRATDTQYF. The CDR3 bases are TGTGCCAGCAGTCACACCGCTAGCGGGAGGGCGACAGATACGCAGTATTTT.

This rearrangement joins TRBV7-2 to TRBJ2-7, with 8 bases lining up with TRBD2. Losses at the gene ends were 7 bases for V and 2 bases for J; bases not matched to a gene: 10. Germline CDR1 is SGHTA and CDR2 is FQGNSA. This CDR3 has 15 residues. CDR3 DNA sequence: TGTGCCAGCACCCATAGCGGGGAGGCCCCCTACGAGCAGTACTTC. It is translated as CASTHSGEAPYEQYF.

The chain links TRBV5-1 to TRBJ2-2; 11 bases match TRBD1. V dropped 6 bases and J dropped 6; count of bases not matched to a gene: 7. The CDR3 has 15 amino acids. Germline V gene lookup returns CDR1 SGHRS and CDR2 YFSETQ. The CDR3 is CASTRTGGWAGELFF. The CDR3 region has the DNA TGCGCCAGCACCAGGACAGGGGGCTGGGCCGGGGAGCTGTTTTTT.

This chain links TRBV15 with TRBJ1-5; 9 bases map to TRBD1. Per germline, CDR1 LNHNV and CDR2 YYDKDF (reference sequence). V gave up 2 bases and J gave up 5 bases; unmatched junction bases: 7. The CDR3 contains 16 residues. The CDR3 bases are TGTGCCACCAGCAGAACGCCGGACAGGGGCCATCAGCCCCAGCATTTT. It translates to CATSRTPDRGHQPQHF. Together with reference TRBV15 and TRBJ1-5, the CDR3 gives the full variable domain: DAMVIQNPRYQVTQFGKPVTLSCSQTLNHNVMYWYQQKSSQAPKLLFHYYDKDFNNEADTPDNFQSRRPNTSFCFLDIRSPGLGDTAMYLCATSRTPDRGHQPQHFGDGTRLSIL.

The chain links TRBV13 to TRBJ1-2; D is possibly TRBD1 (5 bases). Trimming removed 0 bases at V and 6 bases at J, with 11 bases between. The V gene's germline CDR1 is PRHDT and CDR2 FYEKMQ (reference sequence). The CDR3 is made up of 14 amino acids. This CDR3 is CASSLGAGLDGYTF. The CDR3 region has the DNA TGTGCCAGCAGCTTAGGAGCAGGGCTTGATGGCTACACCTTC.

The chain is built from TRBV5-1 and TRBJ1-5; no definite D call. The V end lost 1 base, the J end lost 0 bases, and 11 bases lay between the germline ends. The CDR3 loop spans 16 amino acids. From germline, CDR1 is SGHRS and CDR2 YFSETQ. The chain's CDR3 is CASSLYRHNSNQPQHF. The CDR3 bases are TGCGCCAGCAGCTTGTATCGCCACAATAGCAATCAGCCCCAGCATTTT.

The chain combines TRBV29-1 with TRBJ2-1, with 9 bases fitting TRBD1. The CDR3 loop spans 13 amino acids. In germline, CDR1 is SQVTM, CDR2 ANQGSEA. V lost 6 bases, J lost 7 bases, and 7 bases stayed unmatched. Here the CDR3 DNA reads TGCAGCGTGAGACAGGGGGAAGGGAATGAGCAGTTCTTC. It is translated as CSVRQGEGNEQFF.

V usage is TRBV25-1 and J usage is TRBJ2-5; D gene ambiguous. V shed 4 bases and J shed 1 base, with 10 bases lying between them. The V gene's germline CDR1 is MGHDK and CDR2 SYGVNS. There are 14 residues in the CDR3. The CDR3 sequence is CASSGNGFQETQYF. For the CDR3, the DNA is TGTGCCAGCAGTGGGAACGGCTTCCAAGAGACCCAGTACTTC.

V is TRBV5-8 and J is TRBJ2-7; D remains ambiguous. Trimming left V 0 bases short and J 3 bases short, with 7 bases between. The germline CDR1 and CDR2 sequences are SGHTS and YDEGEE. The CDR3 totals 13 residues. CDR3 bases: TGTGCCAGCAGCTTGGAGCTAAACTACGAGCAGTACTTC. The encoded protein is CASSLELNYEQYF.

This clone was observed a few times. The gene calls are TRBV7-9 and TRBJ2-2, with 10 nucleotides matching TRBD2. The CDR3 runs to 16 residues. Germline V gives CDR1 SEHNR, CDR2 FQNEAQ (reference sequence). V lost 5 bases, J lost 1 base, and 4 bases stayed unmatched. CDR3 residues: CASSEPSGGNTGELFF. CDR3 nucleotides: TGTGCCAGCAGCGAGCCTAGCGGGGGGAACACCGGGGAGCTGTTTTTT. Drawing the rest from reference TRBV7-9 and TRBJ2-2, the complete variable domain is DTGVSQNPRHKITKRGQNVTFRCDPISEHNRLYWYRQTLGQGPEFLTYFQNEAQLEKSRLLSDRFSAERPKGSFSTLEIQRTEQGDSAMYLCASSEPSGGNTGELFFGEGSRLTVL.

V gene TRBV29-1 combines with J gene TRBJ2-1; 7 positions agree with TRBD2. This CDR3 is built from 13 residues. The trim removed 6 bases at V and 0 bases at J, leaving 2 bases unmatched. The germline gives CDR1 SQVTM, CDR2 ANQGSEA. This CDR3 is CSVRTSSYNEQFF. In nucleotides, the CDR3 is TGCAGCGTCAGGACTAGCTCCTACAATGAGCAGTTCTTC.

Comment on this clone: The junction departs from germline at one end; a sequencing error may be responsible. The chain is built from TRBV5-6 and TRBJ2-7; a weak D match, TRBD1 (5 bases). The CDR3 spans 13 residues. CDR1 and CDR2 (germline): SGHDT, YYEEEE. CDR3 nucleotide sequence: TGTGCCAGCAGCTTGTCCCCCCCAGGGCACGGAGAGTTC. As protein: CASSLSPPGHGEF.

The CDR3 is CASKETQYF. CDR3 nucleotides: TGTGCCAGCAAAGAGACCCAGTACTTC. The chain has TRBV2 and TRBJ2-5; no clear D gene. V lost 7 bases and J 3 bases, leaving 0 bases between the germline ends. This CDR3 comprises 9 residues. Germline V lookup: CDR1 SNHLY, CDR2 FYNNEI.

The CDR3 sequence: CASSVEADSNYGYTF. The CDR3, as DNA: TGTGCCAGCAGCGTAGAGGCGGACTCTAACTATGGCTACACCTTC. The rearrangement links TRBV9 to TRBJ1-2; no definite D call. Trimming took off 0 bases at V and 0 bases at J, with 9 bases between the two ends. This CDR3 has 15 amino acids. CDR1 and CDR2 from the germline V gene are SGDLS and YYNGEE.

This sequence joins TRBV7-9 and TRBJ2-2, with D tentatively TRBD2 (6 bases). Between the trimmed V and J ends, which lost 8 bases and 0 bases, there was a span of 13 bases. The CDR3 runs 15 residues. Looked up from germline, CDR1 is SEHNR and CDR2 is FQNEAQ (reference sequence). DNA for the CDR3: TGTGCCAGCGGTTGGGCGGGGCCGAACACCGGGGAGCTGTTTTTT. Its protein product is CASGWAGPNTGELFF.

The CDR3 reads CASSSFPGGAEAFF. The DNA for the CDR3 is TGTGCCAGCAGTTCCTTTCCCGGGGGCGCTGAAGCTTTCTTT. The chain couples TRBV6-1 to TRBJ1-1; a possible D gene is TRBD1 (6 bases). Germline CDR1 and CDR2: MNHNS and SASEGT. This CDR3 is built from 14 residues. Trimming took off 5 bases at V and 6 bases at J, with 16 bases between the two ends.

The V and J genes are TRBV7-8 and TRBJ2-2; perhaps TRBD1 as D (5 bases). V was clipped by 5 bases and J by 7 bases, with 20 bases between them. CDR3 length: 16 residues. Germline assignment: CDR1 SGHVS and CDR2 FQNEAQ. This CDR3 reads CASSQENQGLNGELFF. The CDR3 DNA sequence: TGTGCCAGCAGCCAGGAAAACCAGGGTCTCAACGGGGAGCTGTTTTTT.

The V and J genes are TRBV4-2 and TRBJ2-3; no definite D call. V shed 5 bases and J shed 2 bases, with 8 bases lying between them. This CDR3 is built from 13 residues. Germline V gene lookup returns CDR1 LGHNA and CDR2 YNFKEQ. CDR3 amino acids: CASSETTTDTQYF. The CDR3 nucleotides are TGTGCCAGCAGCGAGACCACCACAGATACGCAGTATTTT.

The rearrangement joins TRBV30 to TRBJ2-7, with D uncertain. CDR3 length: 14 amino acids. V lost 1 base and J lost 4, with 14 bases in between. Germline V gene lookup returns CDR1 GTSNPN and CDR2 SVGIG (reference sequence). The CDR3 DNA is TGTGCCTGGAGTGAGCGTACGAAGGGTTACGAGCAGTACTTC. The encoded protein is CAWSERTKGYEQYF.